The 5 T cell receptor beta chains below all came from one sample that was sequenced in a study of shared clonotypes between healthy human individuals. The data were produced by immunoSEQ multiplex PCR, yet TCRdb's version contains in-frame clones alone and is incomplete. Here the sample spans some 660,000 clones, 55% to 85% being singletons. The sample was memory CD4+ T cells sorted from blood. Subset here: CD45RA-negative fraction. The receptors derive from a woman in her twenties or thirties in good health.

Only a few counts were recorded for this clone. The chain is built from TRBV9 and TRBJ2-3; D assignment may be TRBD1 or TRBD2 (5 bases each). The CDR3 loop spans 15 amino acids. CDR1 is SGDLS and CDR2 is YYNGEE in the germline V gene. Trimming took off 3 bases at V and 5 bases at J, with 16 bases between the two ends. For the CDR3, the DNA is TGTGCCAGCAGCGCCTCCGGGACCGCCCTAGATACGCAGTATTTT. Translation: CASSASGTALDTQYF.

V gene TRBV18 combines with J gene TRBJ1-2; no firm D call. Germline V gives CDR1 KGHSH, CDR2 LQKENI. The CDR3 sequence is 13 residues long. V was cut by 0 bases and J by 7 bases, with 9 bases left in between. CDR3 nucleotide sequence: TGTGCCAGCTCACCACCAGGGAATGCTGGCTACACCTTC. As protein: CASSPPGNAGYTF.

The rearrangement joins TRBV6-6 to TRBJ2-5; TRBD1 matches at 10 bases. The junction had 3 bases not matched to a gene; V was cut back by 5 bases and J by 0 bases. Germline V gene lookup returns CDR1 MNHNY and CDR2 SVGAGI (reference sequence). This CDR3 region has 15 residues. CDR3 in amino acids: CASSRDRGYQETQYF. The DNA for the CDR3 is TGTGCCAGCAGTCGGGACAGGGGTTACCAAGAGACCCAGTACTTC.

The rearrangement uses TRBV5-1 and TRBJ2-3; 9 nucleotides match TRBD2. Looked up from germline, CDR1 is SGHRS and CDR2 is YFSETQ. V shed 4 bases and J 5 bases; nucleotides not matched to a gene: 11. The CDR3 sequence is 16 residues long. As DNA, the CDR3 is TGCGCCAGCAGCACCCATCTAGCGGGGAATTTAGATACGCAGTATTTT. Protein sequence: CASSTHLAGNLDTQYF.

V and J are TRBV5-4 and TRBJ2-7, with 7 bases lining up with TRBD2. Looked up from germline, CDR1 is SGHNT and CDR2 is YYREEE (reference sequence). CDR3 length: 15 amino acids. With 2 bases clipped from V and 6 bases from J, the junction kept 11 bases outside the gene matches. The CDR3 sequence is CASSFTSGEPREQYF. In nucleotides, the CDR3 is TGTGCCAGCAGCTTTACGAGCGGGGAGCCCCGCGAGCAGTACTTC.